This record covers a single T cell receptor beta chain. Antigen specificity is unknown. This specimen comes from a study of T cells in localized non-small cell lung cancer. General observations from the study: Among the top 100 tumor clones, a median roughly 57 appeared in adjacent lung. Greater blood T cell density accompanied longer overall survival. Uninvolved adjacent lung had more T cell clonality than any other tissue, topping tumor.

The junction had 14 bases not matched to a gene; V was cut back by 2 bases and J by 9 bases. The V gene's germline CDR1 is MNHEY and CDR2 SVGAGI. The CDR3 totals 16 residues. Generated by immunoSEQ multiplex PCR, the TCRdb table keeps only in-frame clones and is missing some. This sample carries roughly 20,000 clones, 85% to 90% of them seen once, and the ten largest clones take about an eighth. The rearrangement joins TRBV6-5 to TRBJ1-1; 8 bases line up with TRBD1. The source is a male donor aged 60 or over with stage I lung adenocarcinoma. Sequencing was performed on peripheral blood, taken before any cancer treatment. The CDR3 sequence is CASSYVAGGDNGKAFF. The CDR3 region has the DNA TGTGCCAGCAGTTACGTGGCAGGGGGCGACAACGGAAAAGCTTTCTTT.